This passage covers 28 T cell receptor beta chains from one sample sequenced in a study of T cell changes during pregnancy in multiple sclerosis. Clones were read by immunoSEQ multiplex PCR, and TCRdb kept only the in-frame ones, dropping some. The sample holds around 57,000 clones, 91% seen once. This specimen consisted of peripheral blood, obtained in the third trimester of pregnancy. The receptors derive from a female donor in good health, enrolled as a control in a pregnancy study.

V usage is TRBV19 and J usage is TRBJ2-7; a possible D gene is TRBD1 (5 bases). CDR3 size: 14 residues. The germline gives CDR1 LNHDA, CDR2 SQIVND (reference sequence). V lost 8 bases and J lost 5, with 19 bases in between. CDR3 in DNA: TGTGCCAGTTGTCTTTCGGCAGGGCTGCACGAGCAGTACTTC. Amino acid sequence: CASCLSAGLHEQYF.

The CDR3 protein is CASYTATSGGHSYEQYF. The CDR3 DNA sequence: TGTGCCAGCTACACTGCGACTAGCGGGGGGCACTCCTACGAGCAGTACTTC. V gene TRBV28 combines with J gene TRBJ2-7; 13 bases line up with TRBD2. The length of the CDR3 is 17 residues. In germline, CDR1 is MDHEN, CDR2 SYDVKM. V shed 8 bases and J 0 bases; nucleotides not matched to a gene: 10.

CDR3 in DNA: TGTGCCAGCATGAGAGGATACACCGGGGAGCTGTTTTTT. This translates into CASMRGYTGELFF. V is TRBV6-1 and J is TRBJ2-2; D uncertain. V gave up 7 bases and J gave up 3 bases, with 9 bases separating them. The CDR3 contains 13 residues. Germline CDR1 is MNHNS and CDR2 is SASEGT.

The CDR3: CASSFSGTGGYEQYF. CDR3 in DNA: TGTGCCAGCAGCTTCTCCGGGACAGGGGGTTACGAGCAGTACTTC. The genes are TRBV7-3 and TRBJ2-7; TRBD1 agrees at 11 bases. CDR3 length: 15 residues. Per the germline V gene, CDR1 is SGHTA and CDR2 is FQGTGA. J lost 4 bases, V lost 3 bases, and 5 bases had no gene match.

The chain has TRBV13 and TRBJ2-3; TRBD1 aligns across 11 bases. The CDR3 spans 15 residues. The germline CDR1 and CDR2 sequences are PRHDT and FYEKMQ (reference sequence). Unmatched junction bases numbered 9, after V lost 5 bases and J lost 8 bases. The CDR3 sequence: CASSPGTGGFGTQYF. The CDR3, as DNA: TGTGCCAGCAGCCCCGGGACAGGGGGATTCGGTACGCAGTATTTT.

The chain joins TRBV7-2 to TRBJ2-3, with 14 positions matching TRBD2. Trimming removed 1 base from V and 6 bases from J; junction bases left unmatched: 0. Per germline, CDR1 SGHTA and CDR2 FQGNSA. The length of the CDR3 is 15 residues. CDR3 nucleotide sequence: TGTGCCAGCAGCTTAGGGACTAGCGGGAGGGATACGCAGTATTTT. Residues: CASSLGTSGRDTQYF. The complete variable domain, with remaining parts taken from reference TRBV7-2 and TRBJ2-3, reads GAGVSQSPSNKVTEKGKDVELRCDPISGHTALYWYRQSLGQGLEFLIYFQGNSAPDKSGLPSDRFSAERTGGSVSTLTIQRTQQEDSAVYLCASSLGTSGRDTQYFGPGTRLTVL.

This clone was counted once. V gene TRBV18 combines with J gene TRBJ2-7; D is undetermined. Germline CDR1 and CDR2: KGHSH and LQKENI. The CDR3 runs 14 residues. Trimming took 5 bases from V and 6 from J, leaving 17 bases between them. In DNA form, the CDR3 reads TGTGCCAGCTCATATCTGGAGCCCGTCGGCGAGCAGTACTTC. This encodes CASSYLEPVGEQYF.

In this sample, this clone turned up once. The V and J genes are TRBV7-3 and TRBJ2-3, with 8 bases identical to TRBD2. There are 16 residues in the CDR3. Germline lookup yields CDR1 SGHTA and CDR2 FQGTGA. V gave up 2 bases and J gave up 4 bases; unmatched junction bases: 8. As DNA, the CDR3 is TGTGCCAGCAGCTTAGCTCCCACGGGGGGGCCAGATACGCAGTATTTT. Translated: CASSLAPTGGPDTQYF.

Comments on this clone: One end of the junction varies from germline; a read error may be responsible. The chain has TRBV7-9 and TRBJ2-5, with TRBD1 as a possible D gene (8 bases). Per the germline V gene, CDR1 is SEHNR and CDR2 is FQNEAQ (reference sequence). The CDR3 totals 12 residues. This CDR3 reads CASSATGGGENF. The CDR3 region has the DNA TGTGCCAGCAGCGCCACAGGGGGGGGTGAGAACTTC.

This clone has just one count. This chain uses TRBV5-1 with TRBJ1-1, with TRBD1 matching over 10 bases. Germline loops: CDR1 SGHRS, CDR2 YFSETQ. The CDR3 loop spans 17 amino acids. With 0 bases clipped from V and 6 bases from J, the junction kept 11 bases outside the gene matches. CDR3 DNA sequence: TGCGCCAGCAGCTTGGGGGGGACAGGGGATGCGGGGTCTGAAGCTTTCTTT. This codes for CASSLGGTGDAGSEAFF.

V is TRBV2 and J is TRBJ2-5; D uncertain. This CDR3 has 11 amino acids. Germline V gene lookup returns CDR1 SNHLY and CDR2 FYNNEI. V was cut by 7 bases and J by 5 bases, with 8 bases left in between. Here the CDR3 reads CASNVGETQYF. As DNA, the CDR3 is TGTGCCAGCAACGTCGGGGAGACCCAGTACTTC. The full variable domain, rest sourced from reference TRBV2 and TRBJ2-5, is EPEVTQTPSHQVTQMGQEVILRCVPISNHLYFYWYRQILGQKVEFLVSFYNNEISEKSEIFDDQFSVERPDGSNFTLKIRSTKLEDSAMYFCASNVGETQYFGPGTRLLVL.

The chain has TRBV19 and TRBJ2-7, with TRBD2 matching over 7 bases. The CDR3 is 14 amino acids. Germline trimming cut 3 bases from V and 2 bases from J; bases unmatched to any gene: 4. Germline CDR1 and CDR2: LNHDA and SQIVND (reference sequence). DNA for the CDR3: TGTGCCAGTAGTATGGTGGGAGGGACCTACGAGCAGTACTTC. Translation gives CASSMVGGTYEQYF.

This rearrangement joins TRBV6-4 to TRBJ1-5; D uncertain. This CDR3 is 12 amino acids long. The germline V gene has CDR1 MRHNA and CDR2 SNTAGT. V was trimmed by 5 bases and J by 8 bases, leaving 10 bases between them. The CDR3 DNA follows: TGTGCCAGCAGTTACCCCCAGGAGCCCCAGCATTTT. Encoded protein: CASSYPQEPQHF.

This chain connects TRBV4-1 to TRBJ2-1; 12 nucleotides match TRBD2. V gave up 4 bases and J gave up 7 bases; unmatched junction bases: 11. Germline V gene data show CDR1 as MGHRA and CDR2 as YSYEKL. The CDR3 contains 17 residues. CDR3 region: CASSRILTSGRENEQFF. The CDR3 DNA follows: TGCGCCAGCAGCCGAATCCTGACTAGCGGGAGAGAGAATGAGCAGTTCTTC.

A single count supports this clone. This chain uses TRBV18 with TRBJ1-4; tentatively, D is TRBD1 (5 bases). The CDR3 spans 16 residues. Germline CDR1 is KGHSH and CDR2 is LQKENI. V was trimmed by 3 bases and J by 0 bases, leaving 11 bases between them. The CDR3 DNA is TGTGCCAGCTCACCGAGACAGCTAGCAACTAATGAAAAACTGTTTTTT. Translation gives CASSPRQLATNEKLFF.

V gene TRBV28 combines with J gene TRBJ1-4; TRBD1 aligns across 7 bases. V was clipped by 8 bases and J by 8 bases; unmatched bases: 11. Germline CDR1 MDHEN, CDR2 SYDVKM. The CDR3 contains 14 residues. The CDR3 DNA reads as TGTGCCAGCGAGAAGACAGGGTTAGGAGAAAAACTGTTTTTT. Translation: CASEKTGLGEKLFF.

This CDR3 is CASGRGGQETQYF. CDR3 sequence (DNA): TGTGCCAGCGGCCGAGGGGGACAAGAGACCCAGTACTTC. The J gene is TRBJ2-5, the V gene TRBV28; D is perhaps TRBD1 (6 bases). Per the germline V gene, CDR1 is MDHEN and CDR2 is SYDVKM. This CDR3 is built from 13 residues. Trimming took off 8 bases at V and 2 bases at J, with 12 bases between the two ends.

The chain joins TRBV5-1 to TRBJ2-1, with D perhaps TRBD1 (5 bases). Trimming shortened V by 1 base and J by 7 bases, and 15 bases separated the two germline ends. Germline V gene data show CDR1 as SGHRS and CDR2 as YFSETQ. This CDR3 region has 15 residues. This CDR3 reads CASSLLQGGSNEQFF. DNA for the CDR3: TGCGCCAGCAGCTTGTTGCAGGGTGGGTCAAATGAGCAGTTCTTC.

This sequence joins TRBV9 and TRBJ1-1; no clear D gene. Germline CDR1 is SGDLS and CDR2 is YYNGEE. CDR3 size: 15 residues. Trimming pared 4 bases from V and 4 bases from J, leaving 17 bases between. CDR3 amino acids: CASSPYTEQSTEAFF. The CDR3 DNA reads TGTGCCAGCAGCCCTTACACAGAACAATCCACTGAAGCTTTCTTT.

This rearrangement joins TRBV9 to TRBJ1-5, with D possibly TRBD1 on 5 matching bases. Germline-derived CDR1 and CDR2 are SGDLS and YYNGEE. Between the trimmed V and J ends, which lost 4 bases and 0 bases, there was a span of 8 bases. This CDR3 comprises 14 residues. CDR3 sequence: CASSRDSSNQPQHF. Here the CDR3 DNA reads TGTGCCAGCAGCCGGGACTCTAGCAATCAGCCCCAGCATTTT.

This clone appeared once. J is TRBJ2-7 and V is TRBV7-6, with D possibly matching TRBD2 (6 bases). Trimming stripped 6 bases from V and 2 bases from J, with 14 bases between. The germline CDR1 and CDR2 sequences are SGHVS and FNYEAQ. The CDR3 has 14 amino acids. The chain's CDR3 is CASSLTGGTYEQYF. CDR3 coding DNA: TGTGCCAGCAGTCTAACCGGAGGGACCTACGAGCAGTACTTC.

This clone was detected only once. The rearrangement links TRBV13 to TRBJ2-7; weak D call: TRBD1 (6 bases). V lost 5 bases to trimming and J lost 0 bases, with 14 bases between them. This CDR3 region has 15 residues. Germline values: CDR1 PRHDT, CDR2 FYEKMQ (reference sequence). CDR3 residues: CASSPGTLSSYEQYF. CDR3 nucleotides: TGTGCCAGCAGCCCGGGGACATTGAGCTCCTACGAGCAGTACTTC.

The rearrangement uses TRBV10-3 and TRBJ2-3; D is perhaps TRBD1 (6 bases). The CDR3 is 15 amino acids. CDR1 and CDR2 (germline): ENHRY, SYGVKD. Trimming shortened V by 6 bases and J by 3 bases, and 16 bases separated the two germline ends. The CDR3 nucleotides read TGTGCCATCAGGCCAAGGACAGACACAACAGATACGCAGTATTTT. Translating gives CAIRPRTDTTDTQYF.

The V gene is TRBV28, the J gene TRBJ2-7; D is possibly TRBD2 (6 bases). The CDR3 loop spans 14 amino acids. Trimming stripped 6 bases from V and 1 base from J, with 13 bases between. The germline gives CDR1 MDHEN, CDR2 SYDVKM. The CDR3 loop reads CASSRSGPSYEQYF. CDR3 nucleotide sequence: TGTGCCAGCAGCCGAAGCGGGCCGTCCTACGAGCAGTACTTC.

The rearrangement links TRBV6-1 to TRBJ1-1, with 12 bases matching TRBD1. V dropped 1 base and J dropped 11; count of bases not matched to a gene: 11. The CDR3 loop spans 16 amino acids. Germline V gene sequence: CDR1 MNHNS, CDR2 SASEGT. The CDR3 DNA reads TGTGCCAGCAGTGAAGTATCGGGACAGGGGGCCTTGGGCGCTTTCTTT. Protein product: CASSEVSGQGALGAFF.

The rearrangement joins TRBV5-1 to TRBJ2-5, with 8 bases matching TRBD1. The CDR3 contains 14 residues. Trimming at V came to 0 bases and at J to 7 bases, leaving 5 bases not matched to a gene. Germline CDR1 is SGHRS and CDR2 is YFSETQ. DNA of the CDR3: TGCGCCAGCAGCTTGGATACAGGGGGTGGGACCCAGTACTTC. This translates into CASSLDTGGGTQYF.

In this sample, this clone turned up once. CDR3 in DNA: TGTGCCAGCAGTGAGGGTAGATCAGGCGAGCAGTACTTC. This codes for CASSEGRSGEQYF. The V call is TRBV25-1, the J call TRBJ2-7; the D is unclear. This CDR3 is 13 amino acids long. V was pared by 3 bases and J by 6 bases, with 12 bases between. Germline CDR1 reads MGHDK; CDR2 reads SYGVNS.

The chain combines TRBV13 with TRBJ1-2; D is ambiguous. Trimming left V 0 bases short and J 6 bases short, with 5 bases between. CDR3 length: 12 amino acids. CDR1 is PRHDT, CDR2 FYEKMQ, per germline (reference sequence). Here the CDR3 reads CASSLGQDGYTF. The CDR3 DNA follows: TGTGCCAGCAGCTTAGGTCAGGATGGCTACACCTTC. The complete variable domain, with remaining parts taken from reference TRBV13 and TRBJ1-2, reads AAGVIQSPRHLIKEKRETATLKCYPIPRHDTVYWYQQGPGQDPQFLISFYEKMQSDKGSIPDRFSAQQFSDYHSELNMSSLELGDSALYFCASSLGQDGYTFGSGTRLTVV.